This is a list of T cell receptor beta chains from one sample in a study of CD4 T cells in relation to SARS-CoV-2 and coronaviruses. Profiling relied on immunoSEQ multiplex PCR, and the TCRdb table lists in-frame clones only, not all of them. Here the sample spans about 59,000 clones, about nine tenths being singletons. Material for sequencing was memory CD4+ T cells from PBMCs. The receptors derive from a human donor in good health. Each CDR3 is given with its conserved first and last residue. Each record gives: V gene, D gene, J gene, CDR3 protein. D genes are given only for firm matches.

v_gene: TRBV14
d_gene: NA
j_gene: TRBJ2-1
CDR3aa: CASSQISGRNEQFF

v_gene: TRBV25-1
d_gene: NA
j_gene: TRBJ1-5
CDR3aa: CASSVAGDSNQPQHF

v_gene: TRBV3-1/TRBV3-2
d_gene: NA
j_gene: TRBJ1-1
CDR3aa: CASSQGGRGNTEAFF

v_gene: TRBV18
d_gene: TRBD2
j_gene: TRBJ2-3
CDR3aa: CASSPQSSGSGDTQYF

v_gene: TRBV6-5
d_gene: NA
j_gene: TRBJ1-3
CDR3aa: CASSRAISGNTIYF

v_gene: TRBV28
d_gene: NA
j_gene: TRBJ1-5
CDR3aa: CASSQLPSTDRTRSFGNQPQHF

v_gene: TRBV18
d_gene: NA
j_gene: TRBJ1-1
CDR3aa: CASSPPERAVSEAFF

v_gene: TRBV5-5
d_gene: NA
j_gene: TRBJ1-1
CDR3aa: CASSLGLRGQTEAFF

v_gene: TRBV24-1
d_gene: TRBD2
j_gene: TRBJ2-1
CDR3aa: CATSDDSGKESYNEQFF

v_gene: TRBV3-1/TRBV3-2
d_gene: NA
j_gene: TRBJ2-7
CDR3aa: CASSQGVWEQYF

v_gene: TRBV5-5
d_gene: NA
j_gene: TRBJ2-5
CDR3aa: CASSLSQGSKGTQYF

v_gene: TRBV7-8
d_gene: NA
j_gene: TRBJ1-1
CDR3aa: CASKKRALNTEAFF

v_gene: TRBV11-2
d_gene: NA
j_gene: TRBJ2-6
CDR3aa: CASSLGGTGANVLTF

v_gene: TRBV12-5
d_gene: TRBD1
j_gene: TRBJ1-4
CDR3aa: CASGFLRQGGKLFF

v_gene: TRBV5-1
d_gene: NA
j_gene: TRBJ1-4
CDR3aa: CASSLSVGSEKLFF

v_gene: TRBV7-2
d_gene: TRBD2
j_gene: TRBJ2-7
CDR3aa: CASSPIAGEGYEQYF

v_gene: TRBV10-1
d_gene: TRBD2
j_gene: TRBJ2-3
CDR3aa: CASSDSTGGRDTQYF

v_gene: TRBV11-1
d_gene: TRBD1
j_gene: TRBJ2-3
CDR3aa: CASRTGAADTQYF

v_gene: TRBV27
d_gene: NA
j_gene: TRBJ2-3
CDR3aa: CASSARGVAMVTDTQYF

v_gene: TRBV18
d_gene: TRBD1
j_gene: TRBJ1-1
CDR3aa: CASSPGGGAGNTEAFF

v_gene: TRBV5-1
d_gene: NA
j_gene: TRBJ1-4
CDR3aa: CASSLERSEKLFF

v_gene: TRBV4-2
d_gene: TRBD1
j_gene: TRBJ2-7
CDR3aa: CASSQPSGTASYEQYF

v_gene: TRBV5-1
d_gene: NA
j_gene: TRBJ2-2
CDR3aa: CASSQDRGVTGELFF

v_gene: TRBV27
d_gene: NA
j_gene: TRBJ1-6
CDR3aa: CASSLSRPDAGSPLHF

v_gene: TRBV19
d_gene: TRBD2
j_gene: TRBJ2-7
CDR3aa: CASSRTSRGYEQYF

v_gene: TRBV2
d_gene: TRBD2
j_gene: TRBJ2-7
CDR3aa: CASIYAQRGTYEQYF

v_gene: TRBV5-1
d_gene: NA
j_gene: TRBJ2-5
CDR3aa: CASSVMAGKETQYF

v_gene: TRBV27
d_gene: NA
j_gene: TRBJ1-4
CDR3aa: CASSLSPVPKDSRGKLFF

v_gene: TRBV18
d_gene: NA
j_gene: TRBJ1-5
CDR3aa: CASSKGSNQPQHF

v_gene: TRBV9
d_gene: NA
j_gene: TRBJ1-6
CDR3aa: CASSVGETGSPLHF

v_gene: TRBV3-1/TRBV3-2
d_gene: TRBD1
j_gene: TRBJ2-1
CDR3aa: CASSRPQGARNEQFF

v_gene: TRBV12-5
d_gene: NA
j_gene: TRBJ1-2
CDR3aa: CASGLSTDQTF

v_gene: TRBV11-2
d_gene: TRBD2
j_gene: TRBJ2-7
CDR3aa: CASSIPGLAGGEQYF

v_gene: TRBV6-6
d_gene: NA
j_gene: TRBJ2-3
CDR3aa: CASSAPGSTDTQYF

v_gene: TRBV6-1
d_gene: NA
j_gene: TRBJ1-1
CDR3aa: CASSIGGTANTEAFF

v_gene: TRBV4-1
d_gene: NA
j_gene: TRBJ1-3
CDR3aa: CASSQIDMGFTSPGNTIYF

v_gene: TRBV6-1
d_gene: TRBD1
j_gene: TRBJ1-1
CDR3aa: CASSDRRQGAANTEAFF

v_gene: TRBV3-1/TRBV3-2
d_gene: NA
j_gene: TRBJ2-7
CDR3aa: CASSPAFSAGFRSEQYF

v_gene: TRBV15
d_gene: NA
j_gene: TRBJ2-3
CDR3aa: CATSSSWQDTQYF

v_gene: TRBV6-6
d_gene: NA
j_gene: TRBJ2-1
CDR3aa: CASSPGPQVYNEQFF

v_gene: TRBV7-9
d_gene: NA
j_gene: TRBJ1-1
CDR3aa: CASSFRDYTEAFF

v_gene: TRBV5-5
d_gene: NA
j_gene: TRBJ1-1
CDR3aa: CASSRARGDMNTEAFF

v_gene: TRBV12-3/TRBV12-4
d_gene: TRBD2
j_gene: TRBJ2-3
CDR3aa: CASSPGTSGRRYF

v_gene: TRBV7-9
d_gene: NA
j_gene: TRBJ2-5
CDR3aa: CASSLGREVETQYF

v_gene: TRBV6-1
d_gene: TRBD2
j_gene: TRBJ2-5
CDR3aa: CASSEATGRGTETQYF

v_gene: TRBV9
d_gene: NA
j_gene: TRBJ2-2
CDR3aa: CASSVDRGELFF

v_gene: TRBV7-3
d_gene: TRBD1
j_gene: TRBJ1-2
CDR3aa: CASSVSGGSDGYTF

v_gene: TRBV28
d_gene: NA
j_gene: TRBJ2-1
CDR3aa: CASSLSREQFF

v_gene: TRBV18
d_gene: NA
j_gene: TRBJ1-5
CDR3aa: CASSDGGSNQPQHF

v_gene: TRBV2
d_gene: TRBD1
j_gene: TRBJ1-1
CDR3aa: CATTDRGGTEAFF

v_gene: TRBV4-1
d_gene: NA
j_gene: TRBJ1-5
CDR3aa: CASSQAPGTRNQPQHF

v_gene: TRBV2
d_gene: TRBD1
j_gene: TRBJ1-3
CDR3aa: CASRVTDRVGNTIYF